Sequencing of this T cell receptor beta chain was carried out in a study of T-cell memory formation after mild COVID-19. TCRdb reprocessed the 5' RACE reads via MiXCR and lists one record per CDR3 protein. The sample consists of 110,000 to 150,000 distinct CDR3 sequences, 14% to 15% of them appearing once. There are 15 residues in the CDR3. Germline V gene lookup returns CDR1 SEHNR and CDR2 FQNEAQ (reference sequence). J lost 1 base, V lost 5 bases, and 6 bases had no gene match. Sequencing used PBMCs or a T cell subset sorted from them (not recorded which). The V and J genes are TRBV7-9 and TRBJ2-7; 9 bases are shared with TRBD2. The sequence derives from an adult woman who had mild COVID-19 (a few samples of this study predate the infection). Cell type and time point are not known. This CDR3 is CASSKGLAESYEQYF. DNA of the CDR3: TGTGCCAGCAGCAAGGGACTAGCTGAATCCTACGAGCAGTACTTC.